Listed here are 20 T cell receptor beta chains from one sample, sequenced in a study of blood T cell repertoires in COVID-19. The assay was immunoSEQ multiplex PCR, and TCRdb's table has in-frame clones only and misses some. The sample holds more than 200,000 clones, just under 90% seen once. Sequencing input: PBMCs or T cells enriched from blood (not recorded which). These receptors originate from a woman aged 30 to 39 with acute COVID-19.

V gene TRBV5-4 combines with J gene TRBJ2-2; 8 bases are shared with TRBD2. The V gene end was trimmed by 5 bases and the J gene end by 0 bases; junction bases not matched to a gene: 6. Germline CDR1 reads SGHNT; CDR2 reads YYREEE (reference sequence). The CDR3 has 16 residues. CDR3 in amino acids: CASRISGEPNTGELFF. Here the CDR3 DNA reads TGTGCCAGCAGGATTAGCGGGGAGCCGAACACCGGGGAGCTGTTTTTT.

This rearrangement joins TRBV27 to TRBJ1-1; D unclear. Trimming took off 5 bases at V and 6 bases at J, with 13 bases between the two ends. This CDR3 region has 13 residues. The germline V gene has CDR1 MNHEY and CDR2 SMNVEV (reference sequence). The CDR3 region has the DNA TGTGCCAGCAGTCTTACTTCTCCCGCTGAAGCTTTCTTT. The encoded protein is CASSLTSPAEAFF.

The rearrangement joins TRBV10-3 to TRBJ1-3; D is unresolved. Germline V gene data show CDR1 as ENHRY and CDR2 as SYGVKD. V shed 10 bases and J shed 2 bases, with 15 bases lying between them. This CDR3 comprises 14 residues. CDR3 bases: TGTGCCACCTCTAAAGAGGGAGCTGGAAACACCATATATTTT. Translation gives CATSKEGAGNTIYF.

This chain uses TRBV7-8 with TRBJ2-2; unclear D gene. The germline V and J ends were trimmed by 2 bases and 6 bases, with 16 bases remaining between them. The CDR3 totals 16 residues. Germline V gene data show CDR1 as SGHVS and CDR2 as FQNEAQ. Here the CDR3 reads CASSLSPGRPPGELFF. DNA of the CDR3: TGTGCCAGCAGCTTAAGCCCAGGTCGACCCCCCGGGGAGCTGTTTTTT.

This rearrangement joins TRBV7-2 to TRBJ1-2; TRBD1 matches at 7 bases. The CDR3 sequence is 13 residues long. The germline V gene has CDR1 SGHTA and CDR2 FQGNSA. J gave up 6 bases and V 1 base, and 2 bases lay outside the gene matches. CDR3 bases: TGTGCCAGCAGCTTAGGCGGGACAGATGGCTACACCTTC. Translating it yields CASSLGGTDGYTF.

This sequence joins TRBV2 and TRBJ1-5, with D possibly TRBD1 on 5 matching bases. Trimming shortened V by 6 bases and J by 1 base, and 13 bases separated the two germline ends. The CDR3 contains 15 residues. Germline CDR1 reads SNHLY; CDR2 reads FYNNEI. The DNA of the CDR3 is TGTGCCAGCAGCCTATCGGAGGGGAGCAATCAGCCCCAGCATTTT. Translated, it gives CASSLSEGSNQPQHF.

The genes are TRBV15 and TRBJ1-4; 7 positions agree with TRBD1. The CDR3 length is 16 residues. Unmatched junction bases numbered 6, after V lost 1 base and J lost 4 bases. Germline V gene sequence: CDR1 LNHNV, CDR2 YYDKDF (reference sequence). CDR3 nucleotides: TGTGCCACCAGCAGAGGACGAGGACAGGATAATGAAAAACTGTTTTTT. Amino acid sequence: CATSRGRGQDNEKLFF.

This clone was counted a few times. This sequence joins TRBV12-5 and TRBJ1-2, with D unresolved. CDR3 length: 16 residues. The V end lost 6 bases, the J end lost 3 bases, and 20 bases lay between the germline ends. Looked up from germline, CDR1 is LGHNT and CDR2 is FRNRAP. In DNA form, the CDR3 reads TGTGCTAGTGGGACACTGGGCCTAATAATGGACTATGGCTACACCTTC. Translating gives CASGTLGLIMDYGYTF.

The rearrangement links TRBV6-1 to TRBJ1-2, with D possibly matching TRBD1 (5 bases). Germline V gene sequence: CDR1 MNHNS, CDR2 SASEGT. Trimming cost V 0 bases and J 2 bases, with 7 bases left between them. CDR3 size: 14 residues. CDR3 nucleotides: TGTGCCAGCAGTGAAGCGGGGGGGAACTATGGCTACACCTTC. This translates into CASSEAGGNYGYTF.

The V gene is TRBV6-2 or TRBV6-3, the J gene TRBJ2-3; the match to TRBD2 covers 13 bases. V dropped 6 bases and J dropped 4; count of bases not matched to a gene: 4. The germline V gene encodes CDR1 MNHEY and CDR2 SVGEGT. This CDR3 has 15 residues. CDR3 sequence (DNA): TGTGCCAGCAGCCGACTAGCGGGGGGCCCAGATACGCAGTATTTT. This encodes CASSRLAGGPDTQYF.

The CDR3: CASMGGDSYEQYF. CDR3 sequence (DNA): TGTGCCAGCATGGGGGGAGACTCCTACGAGCAGTACTTC. This chain uses TRBV11-1 with TRBJ2-7; tentative D call: TRBD2 (6 bases). CDR3 length equals 13 residues. Between the trimmed V and J ends, which lost 7 bases and 0 bases, there was a span of 10 bases. The germline gives CDR1 SGHAT, CDR2 FQDESV (reference sequence).

The chain recombines TRBV5-4 with TRBJ2-7, with a weak D call TRBD1 (6 bases). Germline V gene sequence: CDR1 SGHNT, CDR2 YYREEE (reference sequence). Deletions cut 5 bases from V and 3 bases from J, with 12 bases between. The CDR3 spans 13 residues. This CDR3 is CASRRSDSYEQYF. CDR3 coding DNA: TGTGCCAGCAGACGCTCGGACAGCTACGAGCAGTACTTC.

The rearrangement links TRBV4-3 to TRBJ1-6; the D gene is possibly TRBD1 (5 bases). In germline, CDR1 is LGHNA, CDR2 YSLEER. CDR3 size: 16 residues. Trimming stripped 0 bases from V and 9 bases from J, with 15 bases between. The chain's CDR3 is CASSQEQGQTGSPLHF. The CDR3 region has the DNA TGCGCCAGCAGCCAAGAGCAGGGCCAGACGGGTTCACCCCTCCACTTT.

The J gene is TRBJ2-7, the V gene TRBV4-1; D gene unclear. Between the trimmed V and J ends, which lost 0 bases and 6 bases, there was a span of 18 bases. Germline V lookup: CDR1 MGHRA, CDR2 YSYEKL. The CDR3 runs to 16 residues. CDR3 residues: CASSQDSQVLSSEQYF. The DNA of the CDR3 is TGCGCCAGCAGCCAAGATTCCCAGGTCCTGTCGAGCGAGCAGTACTTC.

This clone showed up just once. The chain uses TRBV11-3 and TRBJ2-7; the match to TRBD2 covers 12 bases. Germline CDR1 is SGHNT and CDR2 is YENEEA. This CDR3 is built from 16 residues. Unmatched junction bases numbered 3, after V lost 1 base and J lost 2 bases. DNA for the CDR3: TGTGCCAGCAGCTTAGGCTCTAGCGGGGGGGCCTACGAGCAGTACTTC. Its translation is CASSLGSSGGAYEQYF.

CDR3 coding DNA: TGCGCCAGCCAGGGACAGGGGGTATCGGGGACTGAAGCTTTCTTT. Protein sequence: CASQGQGVSGTEAFF. The chain couples TRBV10-2 to TRBJ1-1; 11 bases align to TRBD1. V gave up 8 bases and J gave up 5 bases; unmatched junction bases: 10. The CDR3 length is 15 residues. The germline CDR1 and CDR2 sequences are WSHSY and SAAADI.

V usage is TRBV25-1 and J usage is TRBJ1-5; a possible D gene is TRBD1 (5 bases). CDR1 is MGHDK, CDR2 SYGVNS, per germline. V gave up 5 bases and J gave up 2 bases, with 13 bases separating them. This CDR3 spans 15 amino acids. CDR3: CASSQTGVGNQPQHF. CDR3 DNA: TGTGCCAGCAGTCAGACGGGGGTCGGCAATCAGCCCCAGCATTTT.

CDR3 DNA sequence: TGCGCCAGCAGCTTGAATGGACTACCACCCCGGGGTGTTGAGCAGTTCTTC. As protein: CASSLNGLPPRGVEQFF. J is TRBJ2-1 and V is TRBV5-1; D may be TRBD2 (6 bases). V dropped 1 base and J dropped 9 bases, with 23 bases sitting between them. From germline, CDR1 is SGHRS and CDR2 YFSETQ. The CDR3 sequence is 17 residues long.

In this sample, this clone turned up a few times. Other DNA sequences in the same sample also yield this CDR3. V gene TRBV5-1 combines with J gene TRBJ1-1; 7 nucleotides match TRBD1. The CDR3 is made up of 13 amino acids. CDR1 and CDR2 from the germline V gene are SGHRS and YFSETQ. Losses at the gene ends were 8 bases for V and 0 bases for J; bases not matched to a gene: 4. CDR3 amino acids: CASRDSMNTEAFF. The CDR3 DNA sequence: TGCGCCAGTAGGGACAGCATGAACACTGAAGCTTTCTTT.

The genes are TRBV28 and TRBJ1-2, with a tentative D call TRBD1 (6 bases). Germline CDR1 is MDHEN and CDR2 is SYDVKM. Trimming took 7 bases from V and 8 from J, leaving 17 bases between them. This CDR3 has 13 residues. CDR3 in DNA: TGTGCCAGCATTCGATCCGACAGGTGGGGCTACACCTTC. Encoded protein: CASIRSDRWGYTF.